The sequence of this TCR beta chain was determined in a study of cytomegalovirus exposure and HLA in healthy donors. In the study overall: Out of 398 genotyped donors, less than 90% belonged to the Caucasian-associated ancestry cluster. Study-wide results and caveats: The authors later linked a missense DCLRE1C variant to TCR beta V- and J-gene trimming. Information on immune exposure was restricted to one variable (CMV serostatus).

With respect to this clone: Its antigen is undetermined.

Use of 60 Vbeta and 13 Jbeta primers characterized the PCR. Libraries were prepared by immunoSEQ multiplex PCR; TCRdb keeps only in-frame clonotypes and omits some of them. This sample has around 170,000 clones, with approximately 73% found just once. CDR1 is MNHEY, CDR2 SVGAGI, per germline. The CDR3 loop spans 15 amino acids. Trimming pared 5 bases from V and 1 base from J, leaving 15 bases between. The sequencing input was PBMCs. The J gene is TRBJ2-7, the V gene TRBV6-5; weak D call: TRBD1 (7 bases). This receptor was obtained from a woman aged 25-40 years in good health and CMV-seropositive. The DNA for the CDR3 is TGTGCCAGCAGTCGGGGGACAGAGTTTTCCTACGAGCAGTACTTC. Its translation is CASSRGTEFSYEQYF.